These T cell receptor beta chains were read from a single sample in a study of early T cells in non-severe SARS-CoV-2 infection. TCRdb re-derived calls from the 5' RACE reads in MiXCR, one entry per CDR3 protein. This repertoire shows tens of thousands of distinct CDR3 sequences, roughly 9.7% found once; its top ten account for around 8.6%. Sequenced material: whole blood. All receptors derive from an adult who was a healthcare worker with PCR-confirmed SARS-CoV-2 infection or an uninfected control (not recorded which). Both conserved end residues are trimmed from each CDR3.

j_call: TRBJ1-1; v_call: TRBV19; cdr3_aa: ASSIRSFVDNMNTEAF
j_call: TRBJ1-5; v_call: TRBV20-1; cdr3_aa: SAQAGSQH
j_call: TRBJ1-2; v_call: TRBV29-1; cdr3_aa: SVRGTVPYGYT
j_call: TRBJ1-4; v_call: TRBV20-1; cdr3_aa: SARDMIATNEKLF
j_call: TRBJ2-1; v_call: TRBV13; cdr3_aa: ASSWAGGYSNEQF
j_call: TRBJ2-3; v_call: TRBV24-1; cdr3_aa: ATTTGSDTDTQY
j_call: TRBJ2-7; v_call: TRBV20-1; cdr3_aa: SAPEYPHYEQY
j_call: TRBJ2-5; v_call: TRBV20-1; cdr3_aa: SALLAGGETQY
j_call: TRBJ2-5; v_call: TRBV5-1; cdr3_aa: ASSFKRETQY
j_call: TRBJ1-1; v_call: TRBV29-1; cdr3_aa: SVEWSVEAF
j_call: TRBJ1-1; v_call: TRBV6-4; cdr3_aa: ASSDSIGGVQVF
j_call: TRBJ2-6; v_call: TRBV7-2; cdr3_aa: ASSLAFGTGANVLT
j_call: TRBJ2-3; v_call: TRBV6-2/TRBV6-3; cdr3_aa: ASSWGTSGRWVTDTQY
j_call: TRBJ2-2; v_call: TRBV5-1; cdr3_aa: ASSWAGQTGELF
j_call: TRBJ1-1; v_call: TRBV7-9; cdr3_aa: ASSLDARTEAF
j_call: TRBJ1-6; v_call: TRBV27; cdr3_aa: ASSLPSPNSPLH
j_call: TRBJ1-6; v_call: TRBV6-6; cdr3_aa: ASRATGGRRNSPLH
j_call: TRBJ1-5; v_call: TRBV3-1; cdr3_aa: ASSRADSNQPQH
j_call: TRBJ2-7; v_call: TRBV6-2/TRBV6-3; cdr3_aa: ASSKLRTERSYEQY
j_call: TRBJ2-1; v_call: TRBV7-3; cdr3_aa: ASSTAGLAVNEQF
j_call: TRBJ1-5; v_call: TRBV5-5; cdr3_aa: ASSLWAGGDQPQH
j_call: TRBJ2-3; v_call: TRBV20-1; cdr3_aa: SAGRGLSTDTQY
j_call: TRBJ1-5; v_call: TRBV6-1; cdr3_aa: ASSEQAGQNQPQH
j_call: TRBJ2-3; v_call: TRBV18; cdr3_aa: ASSPRTSGSLGADTQY
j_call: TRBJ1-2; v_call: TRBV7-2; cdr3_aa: ASSPQANYGYT
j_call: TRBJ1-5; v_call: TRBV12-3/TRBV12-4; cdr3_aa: ASSLYSLGQGVSNQPQH
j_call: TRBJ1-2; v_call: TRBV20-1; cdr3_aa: SARDGRETGYGYT
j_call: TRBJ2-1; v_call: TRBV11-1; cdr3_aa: ASSLSRLLYNEQF
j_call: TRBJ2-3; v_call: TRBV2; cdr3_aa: AGKPGLAGDTQY
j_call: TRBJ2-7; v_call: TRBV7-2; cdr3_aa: ASSLRNGEQY
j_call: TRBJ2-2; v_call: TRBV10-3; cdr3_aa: AISGDSRMNTGELF
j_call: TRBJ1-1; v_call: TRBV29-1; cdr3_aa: SVFGDTEAF
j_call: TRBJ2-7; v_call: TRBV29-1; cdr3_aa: SVESAYEQY
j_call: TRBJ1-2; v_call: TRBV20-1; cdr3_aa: SAGKYQGYGYT
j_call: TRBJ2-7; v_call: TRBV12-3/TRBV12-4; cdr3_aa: ASSLGSRWDSSYEQY